This is a list of T cell receptor beta chains from one sample in a study of early T cells in non-severe SARS-CoV-2 infection. Each CDR3 protein is one row after TCRdb ran MiXCR on the 5' RACE reads. Seen here are about 20,000 distinct CDR3 sequences, 4% observed once, and the top ten hold roughly 1.5%. Sequenced: whole blood. These receptors were taken from an adult who was a healthcare worker with PCR-confirmed SARS-CoV-2 infection or an uninfected control (not recorded which). Each CDR3 is given with its conserved first and last residue. The order of the fields is V gene, J gene, CDR3 protein.

TRBV29-1	TRBJ2-2	CSVGEGANTGELFF
TRBV2	TRBJ2-3	CASSERVGSGVWDTQYF
TRBV11-2	TRBJ2-4	CASSQIRGGAENHQYF
TRBV11-2	TRBJ1-1	CASSLKRITEAFF
TRBV6-6	TRBJ1-4	CASSSPGSTATNEKLFF
TRBV5-6	TRBJ2-1	CASSLEAGPTYNEQFF
TRBV5-4	TRBJ1-6	CASSGWGLKALHF
TRBV2	TRBJ2-3	CASRFGEADTQYF
TRBV12-2	TRBJ1-3	CASRLIGPRQYPAAGNTIYF
TRBV4-2	TRBJ2-1	CASSQDGGNEQFF
TRBV12-3/TRBV12-4	TRBJ2-3	CASSLLGAHTDTQYF
TRBV12-3/TRBV12-4	TRBJ2-7	CASSRQAQGYEQYF
TRBV30	TRBJ1-5	CAWSYSFSNQPQHF
TRBV7-9	TRBJ2-5	CASSGGWTSEDQETQYF
TRBV7-6	TRBJ2-1	CASSLSPGGTYNEQFF
TRBV18	TRBJ1-4	CASSPLGTNEKLFF
TRBV15	TRBJ2-7	CATSSEQGAYEQYF